This T cell receptor beta chain comes out of a study of blood T cell repertoires in COVID-19 (dated by TCRdb to 2019 to 2021). Notes on the research overall: Collaborator samples came from the United States, Italy and Spain and covered acute and convalescent phases of COVID-19. The prospective study material was composed of cDNA or gDNA derived from T cells, B-cell-depleted T cells, or PBMCs. Deeply sampled blood TCRbeta repertoires from subjects exposed to, actively infected with, or recovered from COVID-19 were included in the dataset. The repertoires were released in a freely available public database intended as a resource for research on the immune response to SARS-CoV-2. The samples were drawn from two sources: the first 160 participants of the ongoing ImmuneRACE study, and some 1,300 subjects contributed by 6 global collaborators. A de-identified subject ID, COVID-19 status, age in years and sex were almost always included in the sample metadata. Where HLA class I and class II types were available, the types were taken from metadata supplied by the sample provider, not from assay-based typing.

Summary of the overall study and its limitations: The quantity of clinical and demographic metadata differed by source and by participant and was supplied without curation.

Notes on this clone: Its antigen is not yet known. Per-base quality was not reported, and no clone a single base away is much larger than it.

The immunoSEQ Assay, a bias-controlled multiplex PCR, was used to amplify TCRbeta CDR3 regions from genomic DNA. As for the authors' bioinformatics: Nucleated cell counts per sample were estimated from amplification of reference gene primers within the assay. To quantify the absolute abundance of each unique TCRbeta CDR3 rearrangement, sequence reads were collapsed and filtered. For each sample, productive Simpson clonality was calculated as the square root of Simpson's diversity index over productive rearrangements. The immuneACCESS repertoire file appears here via TCRdb, limited to in-frame rearrangements. These files lack a portion of the clones; in checked studies, under half of the deficit traces to unresolved V genes, and the cause of the others is not known. V, J and clone size reflect that table, while D and trimming were determined from the DNA. The sample yields approximately 270,000 clones; 88% were counted once. The ten largest make up around 1.4% of the sample.

Collaborating institutions collected whole blood in K2EDTA tubes following their own protocols. For TCRbeta analysis, collaborators shipped samples as frozen whole blood, isolated PBMCs, or DNA extracted from either of those sample types. CDR1 and CDR2 (KGHDR, SFDVKD) derive from the germline V gene. The CDR3 spans 16 residues, from the cysteine through the phenylalanine. Only the CDR3 region is kept as DNA, spanning 48 bases read in frame from base 1. Cut back by 2 bases and 3 bases, the V and J ends lie 14 bases apart. Recombination connected TRBV24-1 to TRBJ2-3; possibly the D gene is TRBD2, per 5 matching bases. The receptor's source is a man older than 75 with acute or convalescent COVID-19. The sample comprised peripheral blood. In nucleotides, the sequence is TGTGCCACCAGTGATTCCCGTGCGGAGCGGACAGATACGCAGTATTTT. Its coded protein is CATSDSRAERTDTQYF.